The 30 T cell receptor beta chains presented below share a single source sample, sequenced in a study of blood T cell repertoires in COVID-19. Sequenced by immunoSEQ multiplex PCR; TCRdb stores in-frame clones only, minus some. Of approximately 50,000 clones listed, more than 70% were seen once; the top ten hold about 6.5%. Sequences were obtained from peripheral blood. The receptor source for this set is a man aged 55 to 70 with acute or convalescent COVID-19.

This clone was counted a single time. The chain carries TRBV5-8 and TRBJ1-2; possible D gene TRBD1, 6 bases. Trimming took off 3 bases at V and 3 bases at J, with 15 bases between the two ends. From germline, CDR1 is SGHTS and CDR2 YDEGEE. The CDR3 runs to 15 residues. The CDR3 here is CASSWGTNPYYGYTF. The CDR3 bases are TGTGCCAGCAGCTGGGGGACAAATCCCTACTATGGCTACACCTTC.

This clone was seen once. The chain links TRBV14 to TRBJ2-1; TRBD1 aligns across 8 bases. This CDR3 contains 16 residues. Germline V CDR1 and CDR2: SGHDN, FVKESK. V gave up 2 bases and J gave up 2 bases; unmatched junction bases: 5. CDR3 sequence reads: CASSQTRTGPYNEQFF. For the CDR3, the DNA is TGTGCCAGCAGCCAAACGAGGACAGGGCCCTACAATGAGCAGTTCTTC.

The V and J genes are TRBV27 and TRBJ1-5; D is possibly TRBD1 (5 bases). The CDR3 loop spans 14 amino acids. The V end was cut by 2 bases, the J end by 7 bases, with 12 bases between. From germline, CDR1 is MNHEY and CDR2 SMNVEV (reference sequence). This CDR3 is CASSLDSFGQPQHF. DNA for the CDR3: TGTGCCAGCAGTTTAGACAGTTTCGGGCAGCCCCAGCATTTT.

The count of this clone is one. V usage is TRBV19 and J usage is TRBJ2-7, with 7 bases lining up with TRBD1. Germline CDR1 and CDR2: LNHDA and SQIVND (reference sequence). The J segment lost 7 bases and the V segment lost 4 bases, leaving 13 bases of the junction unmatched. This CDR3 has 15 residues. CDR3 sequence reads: CASSTWTGAYEEQYF. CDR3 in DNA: TGTGCCAGTAGTACCTGGACAGGAGCTTACGAGGAGCAGTACTTC.

CDR3 DNA: TGTGCCAGCAGCTACGACAGGGTCCTTGGAAACACCATATATTTT. Protein: CASSYDRVLGNTIYF. The chain carries TRBV5-8 and TRBJ1-3; 7 positions match TRBD1. V lost 3 bases, J lost 3 bases, and 6 bases stayed unmatched. Germline V gene sequence: CDR1 SGHTS, CDR2 YDEGEE. The CDR3 runs 15 residues.

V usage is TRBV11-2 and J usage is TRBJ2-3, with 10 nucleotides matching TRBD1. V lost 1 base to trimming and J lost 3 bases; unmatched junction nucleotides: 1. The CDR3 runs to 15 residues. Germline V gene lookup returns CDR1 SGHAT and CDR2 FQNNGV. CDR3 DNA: TGTGCCAGCAGCTTAGGACAGGGGGCAACAGATACGCAGTATTTT. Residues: CASSLGQGATDTQYF.

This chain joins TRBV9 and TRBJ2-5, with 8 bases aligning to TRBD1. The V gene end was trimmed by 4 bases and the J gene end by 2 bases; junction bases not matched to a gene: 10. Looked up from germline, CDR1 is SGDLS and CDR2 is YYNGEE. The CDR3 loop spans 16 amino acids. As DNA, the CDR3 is TGTGCCAGCAGCCAGACTGGACAGGGTGGGCAAGAGACCCAGTACTTC. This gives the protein CASSQTGQGGQETQYF.

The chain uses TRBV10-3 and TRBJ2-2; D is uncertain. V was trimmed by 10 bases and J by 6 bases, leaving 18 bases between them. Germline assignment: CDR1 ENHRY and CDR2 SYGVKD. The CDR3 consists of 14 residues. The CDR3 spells CATFSSGNSGELFF. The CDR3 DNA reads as TGTGCCACGTTTAGCTCGGGTAACTCCGGGGAGCTGTTTTTT.

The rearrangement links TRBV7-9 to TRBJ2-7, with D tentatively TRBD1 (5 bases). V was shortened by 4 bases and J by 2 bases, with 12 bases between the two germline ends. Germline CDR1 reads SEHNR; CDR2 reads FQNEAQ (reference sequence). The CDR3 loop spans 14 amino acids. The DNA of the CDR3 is TGTGCCAGCAGCTCGATCAGGGCCCCCTACGAGCAGTACTTC. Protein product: CASSSIRAPYEQYF.

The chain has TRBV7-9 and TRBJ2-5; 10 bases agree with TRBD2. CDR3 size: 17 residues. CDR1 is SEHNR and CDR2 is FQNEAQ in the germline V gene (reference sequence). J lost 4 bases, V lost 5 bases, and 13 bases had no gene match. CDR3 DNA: TGTGCCAGCAGCCCCAGCGGGAGGGCCTGGATGGTAGAGACCCAGTACTTC. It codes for CASSPSGRAWMVETQYF.

CDR3 protein: CASRVGQGAEQYF. As DNA, the CDR3 is TGTGCCAGCAGAGTTGGCCAGGGGGCCGAGCAGTACTTC. The chain couples TRBV6-5 to TRBJ2-7; 8 nucleotides line up with TRBD1. V gave up 6 bases and J gave up 6 bases; unmatched junction bases: 7. There are 13 residues in the CDR3. From germline, CDR1 is MNHEY and CDR2 SVGAGI.

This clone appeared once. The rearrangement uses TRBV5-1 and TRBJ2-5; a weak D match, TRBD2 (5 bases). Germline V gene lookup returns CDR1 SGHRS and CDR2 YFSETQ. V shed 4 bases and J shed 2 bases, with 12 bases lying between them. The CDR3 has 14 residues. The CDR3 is CASSPSGEQETQYF. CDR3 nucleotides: TGCGCCAGCAGCCCCAGTGGGGAGCAAGAGACCCAGTACTTC.

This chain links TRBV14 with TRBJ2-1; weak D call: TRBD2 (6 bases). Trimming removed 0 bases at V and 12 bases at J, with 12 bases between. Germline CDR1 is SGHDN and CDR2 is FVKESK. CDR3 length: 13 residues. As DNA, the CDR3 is TGTGCCAGCAGCCAAGATTTGGGGGGTGTGCAGTTCTTC. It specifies CASSQDLGGVQFF.

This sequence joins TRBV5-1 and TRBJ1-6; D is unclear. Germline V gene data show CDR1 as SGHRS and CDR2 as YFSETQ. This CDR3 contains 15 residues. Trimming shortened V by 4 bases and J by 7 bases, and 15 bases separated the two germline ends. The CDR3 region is CASSLRSAVNSPLHF. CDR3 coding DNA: TGCGCCAGCAGCCTGCGGTCGGCCGTGAATTCACCCCTCCACTTT.

The CDR3 DNA sequence: TGTGCCAGCAGTGGAGAGGGACAGGGAGTTCAATCCACAGATACGCAGTATTTT. It encodes CASSGEGQGVQSTDTQYF. V usage is TRBV28 and J usage is TRBJ2-3; 9 bases align to TRBD1. Germline CDR1 and CDR2: MDHEN and SYDVKM. Trimming at V came to 5 bases and at J to 2 bases, leaving 14 bases not matched to a gene. CDR3 length: 18 amino acids.

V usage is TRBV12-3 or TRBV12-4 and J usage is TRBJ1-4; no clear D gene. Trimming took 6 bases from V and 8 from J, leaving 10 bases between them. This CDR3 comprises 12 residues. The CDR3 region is CASRDGVEKLFF. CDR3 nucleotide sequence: TGTGCCAGCAGGGACGGGGTCGAAAAACTGTTTTTT.

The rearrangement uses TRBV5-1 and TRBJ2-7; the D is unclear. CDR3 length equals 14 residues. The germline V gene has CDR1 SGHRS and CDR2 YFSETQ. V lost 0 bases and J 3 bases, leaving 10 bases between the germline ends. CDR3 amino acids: CASSLGTAGYEQYF. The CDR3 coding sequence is TGCGCCAGCAGCTTGGGCACAGCAGGCTACGAGCAGTACTTC.

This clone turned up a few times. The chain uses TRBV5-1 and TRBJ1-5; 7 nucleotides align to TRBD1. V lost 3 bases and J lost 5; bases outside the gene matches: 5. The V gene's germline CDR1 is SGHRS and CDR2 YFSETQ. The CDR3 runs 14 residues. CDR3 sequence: CASSSGDRDQPQHF. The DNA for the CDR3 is TGCGCCAGCAGCTCGGGGGACAGAGATCAGCCCCAGCATTTT.

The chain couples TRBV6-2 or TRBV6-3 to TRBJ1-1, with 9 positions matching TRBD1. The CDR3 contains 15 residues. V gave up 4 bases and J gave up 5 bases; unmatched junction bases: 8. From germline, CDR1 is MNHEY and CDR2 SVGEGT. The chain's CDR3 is CASSSHRGLGTEAFF. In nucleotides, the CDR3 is TGTGCCAGCAGTTCGCACAGGGGGCTGGGGACTGAAGCTTTCTTT.

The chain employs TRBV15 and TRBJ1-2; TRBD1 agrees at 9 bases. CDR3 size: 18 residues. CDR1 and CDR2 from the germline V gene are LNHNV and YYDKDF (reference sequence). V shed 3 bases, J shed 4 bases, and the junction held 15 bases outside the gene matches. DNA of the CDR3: TGTGCCACCAGCAGGGCAATCCGGGACAGGGAGGACGGCTATGGCTACACCTTC. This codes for CATSRAIRDREDGYGYTF.

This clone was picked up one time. The CDR3 sequence is CASSVDRRPKVYEQYF. CDR3 in DNA: TGTGCCAGCAGTGTGGACCGGAGGCCGAAAGTTTACGAGCAGTACTTC. V and J are TRBV2 and TRBJ2-7, with D possibly matching TRBD2 (5 bases). Deletions cut 4 bases from V and 4 bases from J, with 20 bases between. The CDR3 length is 16 residues. Per the germline V gene, CDR1 is SNHLY and CDR2 is FYNNEI.

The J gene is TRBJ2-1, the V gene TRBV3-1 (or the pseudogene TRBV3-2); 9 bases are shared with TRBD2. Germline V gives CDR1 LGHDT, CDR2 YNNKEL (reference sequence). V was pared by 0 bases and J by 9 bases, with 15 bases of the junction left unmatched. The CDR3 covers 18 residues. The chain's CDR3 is CASSQEGRLAGIGVEQFF. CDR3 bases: TGTGCCAGCAGCCAAGAAGGGAGGCTAGCGGGAATAGGGGTTGAGCAGTTCTTC.

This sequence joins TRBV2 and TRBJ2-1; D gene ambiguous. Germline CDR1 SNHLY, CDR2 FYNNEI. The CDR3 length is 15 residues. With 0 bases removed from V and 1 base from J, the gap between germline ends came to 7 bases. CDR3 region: CASSEARSSYNEQFF. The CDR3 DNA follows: TGTGCCAGCAGTGAAGCAAGGAGTTCCTACAATGAGCAGTTCTTC.

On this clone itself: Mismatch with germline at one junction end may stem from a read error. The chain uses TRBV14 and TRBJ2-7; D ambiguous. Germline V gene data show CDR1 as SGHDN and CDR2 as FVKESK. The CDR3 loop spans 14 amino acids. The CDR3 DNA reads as TGTGCCAGCAGCCAAGACGCAAGTTTACCCCCCAGTGGCTTC. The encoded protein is CASSQDASLPPSGF.

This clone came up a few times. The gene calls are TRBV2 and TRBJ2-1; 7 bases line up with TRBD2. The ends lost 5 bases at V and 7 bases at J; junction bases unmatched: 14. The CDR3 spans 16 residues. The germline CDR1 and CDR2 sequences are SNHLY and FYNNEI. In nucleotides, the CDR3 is TGTGCCAGCAGTCCACGTGGCGGGAGAGGATGGAATGAGCAGTTCTTC. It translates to CASSPRGGRGWNEQFF.

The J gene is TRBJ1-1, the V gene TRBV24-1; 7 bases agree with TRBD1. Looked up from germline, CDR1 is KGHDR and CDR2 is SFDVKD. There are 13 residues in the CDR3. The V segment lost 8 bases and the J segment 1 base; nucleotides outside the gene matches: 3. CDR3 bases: TGTGCCACCATGGGACAGCCGAACACTGAAGCTTTCTTT. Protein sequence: CATMGQPNTEAFF.

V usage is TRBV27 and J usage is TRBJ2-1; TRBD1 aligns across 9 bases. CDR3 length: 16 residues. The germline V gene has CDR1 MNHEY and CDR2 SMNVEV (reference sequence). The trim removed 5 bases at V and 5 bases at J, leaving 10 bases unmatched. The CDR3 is CASSEWDRAEDNEQFF. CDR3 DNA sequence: TGTGCCAGCAGTGAATGGGACAGGGCAGAGGACAATGAGCAGTTCTTC.

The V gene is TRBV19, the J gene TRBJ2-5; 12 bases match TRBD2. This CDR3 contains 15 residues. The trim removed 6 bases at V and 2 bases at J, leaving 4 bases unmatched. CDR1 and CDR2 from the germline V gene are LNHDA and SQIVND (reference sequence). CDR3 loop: CASSGLAGNQETQYF. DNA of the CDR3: TGTGCCAGTAGCGGACTAGCGGGAAATCAAGAGACCCAGTACTTC. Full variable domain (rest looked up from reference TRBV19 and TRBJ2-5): DGGITQSPKYLFRKEGQNVTLSCEQNLNHDAMYWYRQDPGQGLRLIYYSQIVNDFQKGDIAEGYSVSREKKESFPLTVTSAQKNPTAFYLCASSGLAGNQETQYFGPGTRLLVL.

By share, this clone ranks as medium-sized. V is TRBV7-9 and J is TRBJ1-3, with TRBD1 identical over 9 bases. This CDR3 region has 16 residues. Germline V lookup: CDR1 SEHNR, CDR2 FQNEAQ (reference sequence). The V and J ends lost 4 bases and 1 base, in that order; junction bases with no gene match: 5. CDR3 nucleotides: TGTGCCAGCAGCTGGCTAGGGACAGGGTCTGGAAACACCATATATTTT. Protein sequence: CASSWLGTGSGNTIYF.

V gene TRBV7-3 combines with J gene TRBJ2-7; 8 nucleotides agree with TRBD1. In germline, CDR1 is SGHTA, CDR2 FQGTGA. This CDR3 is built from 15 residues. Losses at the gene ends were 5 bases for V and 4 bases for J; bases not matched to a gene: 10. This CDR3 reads CASSTSGGYVYEQYF. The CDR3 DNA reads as TGTGCCAGCAGCACGTCAGGGGGCTACGTTTACGAGCAGTACTTC.